Sequencing of this T cell receptor (beta chain) was carried out in a study of blood T cell repertoires in COVID-19. Sequencing was performed with immunoSEQ multiplex PCR; in TCRdb, only in-frame clones are kept and a portion is missing. The repertoire holds some 530,000 clones, 70% to 90% seen once, with 3.2% in the top ten. CDR1 LNHNV and CDR2 YYDKDF come from the germline V gene (reference sequence). With 0 bases removed from V and 5 bases from J, the gap between germline ends came to 14 bases. This CDR3 is 16 amino acids long. The origin of this receptor is a human donor in a cohort sampled during active COVID-19. Sequences were obtained from peripheral blood. The V and J genes are TRBV15 and TRBJ1-5; D perhaps matches TRBD1 (6 bases). In DNA, the CDR3 is TGTGCCACCAGCAGAGATTCGGCAGGGGATCATCAGCCCCAGCATTTT. Translated: CATSRDSAGDHQPQHF.